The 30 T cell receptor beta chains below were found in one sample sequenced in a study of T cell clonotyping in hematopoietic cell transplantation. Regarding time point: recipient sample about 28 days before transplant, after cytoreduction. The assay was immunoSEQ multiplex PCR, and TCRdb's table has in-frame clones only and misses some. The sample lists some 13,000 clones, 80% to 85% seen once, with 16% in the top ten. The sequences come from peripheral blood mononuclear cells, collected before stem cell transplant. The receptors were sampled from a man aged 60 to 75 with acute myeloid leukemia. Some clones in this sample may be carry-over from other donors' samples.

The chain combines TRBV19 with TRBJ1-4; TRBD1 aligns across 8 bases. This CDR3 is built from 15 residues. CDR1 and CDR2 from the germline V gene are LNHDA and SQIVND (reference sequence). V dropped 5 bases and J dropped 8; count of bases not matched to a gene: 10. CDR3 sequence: CASSSRTGTGEKLFF. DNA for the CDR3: TGTGCCAGTAGTTCCCGTACCGGGACAGGAGAAAAACTGTTTTTT. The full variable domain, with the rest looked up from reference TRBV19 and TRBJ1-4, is DGGITQSPKYLFRKEGQNVTLSCEQNLNHDAMYWYRQDPGQGLRLIYYSQIVNDFQKGDIAEGYSVSREKKESFPLTVTSAQKNPTAFYLCASSSRTGTGEKLFFGSGTQLSVL.

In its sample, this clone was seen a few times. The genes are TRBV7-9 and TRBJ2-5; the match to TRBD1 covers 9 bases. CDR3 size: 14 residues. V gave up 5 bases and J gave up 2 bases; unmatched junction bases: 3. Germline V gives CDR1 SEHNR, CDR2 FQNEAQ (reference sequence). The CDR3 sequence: CASSAGQGQETQYF. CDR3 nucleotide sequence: TGTGCCAGCAGCGCGGGACAGGGACAAGAGACCCAGTACTTC.

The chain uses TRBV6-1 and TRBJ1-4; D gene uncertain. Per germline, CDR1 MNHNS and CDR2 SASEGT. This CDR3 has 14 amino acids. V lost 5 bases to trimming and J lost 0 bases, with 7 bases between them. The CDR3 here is CASSRQATNEKLFF. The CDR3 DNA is TGTGCCAGCAGTCGACAAGCAACTAATGAAAAACTGTTTTTT.

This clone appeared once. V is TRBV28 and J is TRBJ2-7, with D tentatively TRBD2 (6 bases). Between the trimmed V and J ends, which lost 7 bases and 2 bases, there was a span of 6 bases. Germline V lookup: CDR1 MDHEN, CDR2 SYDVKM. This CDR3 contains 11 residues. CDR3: CASTSAYEQYF. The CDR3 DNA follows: TGTGCCAGCACTAGCGCCTACGAGCAGTACTTC.

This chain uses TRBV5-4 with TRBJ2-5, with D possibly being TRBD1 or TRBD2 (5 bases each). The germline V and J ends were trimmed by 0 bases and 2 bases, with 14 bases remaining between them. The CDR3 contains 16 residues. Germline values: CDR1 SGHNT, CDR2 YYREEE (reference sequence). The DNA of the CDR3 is TGTGCCAGCAGCTTGGCCCTGGGGTGGGGGCAAGAGACCCAGTACTTC. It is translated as CASSLALGWGQETQYF.

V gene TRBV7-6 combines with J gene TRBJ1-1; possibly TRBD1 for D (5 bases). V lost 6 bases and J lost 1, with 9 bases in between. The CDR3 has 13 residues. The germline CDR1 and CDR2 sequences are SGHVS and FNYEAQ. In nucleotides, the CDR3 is TGTGCCAGCAGTCATGGGACGAACACTGAAGCTTTCTTT. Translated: CASSHGTNTEAFF.

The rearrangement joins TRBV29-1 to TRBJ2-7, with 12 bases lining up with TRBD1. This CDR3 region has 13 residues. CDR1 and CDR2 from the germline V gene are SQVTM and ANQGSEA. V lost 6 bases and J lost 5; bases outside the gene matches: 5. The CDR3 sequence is CSVTGQGADEQYF. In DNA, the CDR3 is TGCAGCGTCACGGGACAGGGGGCGGACGAGCAGTACTTC.

The CDR3 region is CASSLAAGTGVETQYF. The CDR3 DNA sequence: TGTGCCAGCAGCTTGGCCGCTGGCACCGGGGTAGAGACCCAGTACTTC. J is TRBJ2-5 and V is TRBV5-4; possibly TRBD2 for D (5 bases). Trimming cost V 0 bases and J 4 bases, with 16 bases left between them. The V gene's germline CDR1 is SGHNT and CDR2 YYREEE (reference sequence). The CDR3 is 16 amino acids.

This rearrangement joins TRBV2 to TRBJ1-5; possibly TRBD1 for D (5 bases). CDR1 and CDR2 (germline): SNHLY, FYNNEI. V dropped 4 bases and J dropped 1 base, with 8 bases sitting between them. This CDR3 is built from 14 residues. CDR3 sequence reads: CASSGRASNQPQHF. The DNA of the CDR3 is TGTGCCAGCAGTGGCAGGGCAAGCAATCAGCCCCAGCATTTT.

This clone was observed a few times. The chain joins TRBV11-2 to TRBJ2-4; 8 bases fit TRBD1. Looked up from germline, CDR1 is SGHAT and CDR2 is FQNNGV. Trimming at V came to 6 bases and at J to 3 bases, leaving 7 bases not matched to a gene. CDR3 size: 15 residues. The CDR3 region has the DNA TGTGCCAGCAGATCTATTACAGGGGGCAAAAACATTCAGTACTTC. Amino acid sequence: CASRSITGGKNIQYF.

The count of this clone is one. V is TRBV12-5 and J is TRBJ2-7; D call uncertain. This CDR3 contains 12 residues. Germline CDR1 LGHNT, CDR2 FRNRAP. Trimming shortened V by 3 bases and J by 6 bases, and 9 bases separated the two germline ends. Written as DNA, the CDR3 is TGTGCTAGTGGTTTTCTCGTACGCGAGCAGTACTTC. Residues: CASGFLVREQYF.

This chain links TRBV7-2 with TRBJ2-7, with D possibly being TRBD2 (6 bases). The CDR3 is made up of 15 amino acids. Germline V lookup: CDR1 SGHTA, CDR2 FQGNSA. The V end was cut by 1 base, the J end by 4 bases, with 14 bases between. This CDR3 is CASSLGRAGIYEQYF. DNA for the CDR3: TGTGCCAGCAGCTTAGGTAGGGCGGGGATTTACGAGCAGTACTTC. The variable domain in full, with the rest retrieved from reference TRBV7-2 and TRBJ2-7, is GAGVSQSPSNKVTEKGKDVELRCDPISGHTALYWYRQSLGQGLEFLIYFQGNSAPDKSGLPSDRFSAERTGGSVSTLTIQRTQQEDSAVYLCASSLGRAGIYEQYFGPGTRLTVT.

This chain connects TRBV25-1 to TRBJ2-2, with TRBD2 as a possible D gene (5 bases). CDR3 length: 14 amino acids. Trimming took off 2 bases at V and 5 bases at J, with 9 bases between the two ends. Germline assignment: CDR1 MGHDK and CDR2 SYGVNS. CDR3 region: CASSEGSGTGELFF. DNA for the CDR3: TGTGCCAGCAGTGAAGGGTCGGGGACCGGGGAGCTGTTTTTT.

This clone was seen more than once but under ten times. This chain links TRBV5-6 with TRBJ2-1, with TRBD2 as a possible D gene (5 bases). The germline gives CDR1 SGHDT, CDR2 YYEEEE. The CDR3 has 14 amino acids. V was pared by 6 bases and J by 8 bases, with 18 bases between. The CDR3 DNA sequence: TGTGCCAGCAACCCCTGGGGAGAGCGAGATGAGCAGTTCTTC. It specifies CASNPWGERDEQFF.

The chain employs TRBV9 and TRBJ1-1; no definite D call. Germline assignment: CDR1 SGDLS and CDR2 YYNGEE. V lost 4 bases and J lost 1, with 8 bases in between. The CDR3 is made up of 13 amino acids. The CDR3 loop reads CASSPGPNTEAFF. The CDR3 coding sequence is TGTGCCAGCAGCCCCGGCCCGAACACTGAAGCTTTCTTT.

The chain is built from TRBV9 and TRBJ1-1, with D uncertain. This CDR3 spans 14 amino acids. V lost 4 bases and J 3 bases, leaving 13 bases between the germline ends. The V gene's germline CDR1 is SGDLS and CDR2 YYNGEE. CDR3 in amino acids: CASSPWTEHTEAFF. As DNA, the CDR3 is TGTGCCAGCAGCCCCTGGACGGAGCACACTGAAGCTTTCTTT.

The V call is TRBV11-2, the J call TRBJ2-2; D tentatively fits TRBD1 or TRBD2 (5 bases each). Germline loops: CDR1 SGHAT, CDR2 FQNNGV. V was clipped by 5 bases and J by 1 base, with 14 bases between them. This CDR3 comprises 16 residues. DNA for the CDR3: TGTGCCAGCAGCCCGTGGGACGGCGAGAACACCGGGGAGCTGTTTTTT. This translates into CASSPWDGENTGELFF.

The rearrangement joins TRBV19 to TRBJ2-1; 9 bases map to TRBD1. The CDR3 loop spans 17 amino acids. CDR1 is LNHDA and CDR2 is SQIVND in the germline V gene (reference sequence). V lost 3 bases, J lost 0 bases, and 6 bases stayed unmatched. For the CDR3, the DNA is TGTGCCAGTAGTATTCCACAGGGGGCGAGCTCCTACAATGAGCAGTTCTTC. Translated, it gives CASSIPQGASSYNEQFF.

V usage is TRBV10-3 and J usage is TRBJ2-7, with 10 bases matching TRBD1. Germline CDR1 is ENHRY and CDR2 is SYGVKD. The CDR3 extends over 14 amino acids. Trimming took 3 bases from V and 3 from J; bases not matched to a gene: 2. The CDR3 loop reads CAISDRTGGYEQYF. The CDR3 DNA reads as TGTGCCATCAGTGACCGGACAGGGGGCTACGAGCAGTACTTC.

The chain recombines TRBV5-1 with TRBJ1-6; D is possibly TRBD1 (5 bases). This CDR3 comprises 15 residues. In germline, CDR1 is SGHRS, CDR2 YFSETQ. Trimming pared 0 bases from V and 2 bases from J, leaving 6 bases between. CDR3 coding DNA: TGCGCCAGCAGCTTGGAGGGACCCTATAATTCACCCCTCCACTTT. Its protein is CASSLEGPYNSPLHF.

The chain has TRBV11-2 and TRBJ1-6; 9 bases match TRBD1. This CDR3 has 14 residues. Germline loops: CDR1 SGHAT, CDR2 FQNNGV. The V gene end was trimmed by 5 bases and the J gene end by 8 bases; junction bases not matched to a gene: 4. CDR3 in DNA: TGTGCCAGCAGCATGACAGGGGGTCATTCACCCCTCCACTTT. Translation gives CASSMTGGHSPLHF.

CDR3 in DNA: TGTGCCAGCAGCGTATCTAGTCTGGGAAGGACTGAAGCTTTCTTT. This sequence encodes CASSVSSLGRTEAFF. The chain employs TRBV9 and TRBJ1-1; D remains ambiguous. This CDR3 contains 15 residues. V dropped 1 base and J dropped 5 bases, with 15 bases sitting between them. Looked up from germline, CDR1 is SGDLS and CDR2 is YYNGEE.

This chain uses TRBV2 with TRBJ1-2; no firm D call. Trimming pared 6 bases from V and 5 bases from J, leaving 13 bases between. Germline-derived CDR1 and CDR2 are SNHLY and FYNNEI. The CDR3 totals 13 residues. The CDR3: CASSERRTYGYTF. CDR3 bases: TGTGCCAGCAGCGAAAGACGGACGTATGGCTACACCTTC. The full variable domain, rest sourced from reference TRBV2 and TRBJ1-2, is EPEVTQTPSHQVTQMGQEVILRCVPISNHLYFYWYRQILGQKVEFLVSFYNNEISEKSEIFDDQFSVERPDGSNFTLKIRSTKLEDSAMYFCASSERRTYGYTFGSGTRLTVV.

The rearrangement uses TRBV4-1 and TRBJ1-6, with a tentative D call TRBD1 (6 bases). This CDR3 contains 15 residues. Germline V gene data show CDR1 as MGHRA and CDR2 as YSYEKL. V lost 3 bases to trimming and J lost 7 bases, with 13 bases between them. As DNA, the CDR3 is TGCGCCAGCAGCCAGAACCGGGACAAAAATTCACCCCTCCACTTT. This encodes CASSQNRDKNSPLHF.

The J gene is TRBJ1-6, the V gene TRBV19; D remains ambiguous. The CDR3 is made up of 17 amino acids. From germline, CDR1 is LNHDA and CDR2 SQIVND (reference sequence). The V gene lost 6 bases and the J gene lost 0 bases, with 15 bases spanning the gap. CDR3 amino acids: CASSRAGSSSYNSPLHF. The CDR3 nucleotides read TGTGCCAGTAGCCGGGCAGGATCAAGCTCCTATAATTCACCCCTCCACTTT.

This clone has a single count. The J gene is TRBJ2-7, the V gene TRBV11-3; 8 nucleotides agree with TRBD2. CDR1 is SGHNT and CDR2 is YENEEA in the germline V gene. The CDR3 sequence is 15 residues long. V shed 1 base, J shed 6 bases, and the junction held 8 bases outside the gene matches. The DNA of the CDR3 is TGTGCCAGCAGCTTAGGTAGCGGGGATCGTGGCGAGCAGTACTTC. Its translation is CASSLGSGDRGEQYF.

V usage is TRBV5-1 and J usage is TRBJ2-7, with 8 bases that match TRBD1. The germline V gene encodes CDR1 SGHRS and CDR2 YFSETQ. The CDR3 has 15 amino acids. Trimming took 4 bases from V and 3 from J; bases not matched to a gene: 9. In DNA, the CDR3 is TGCGCCAGCAGCGTCCGGGACAGGAATATCTACGAGCAGTACTTC. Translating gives CASSVRDRNIYEQYF. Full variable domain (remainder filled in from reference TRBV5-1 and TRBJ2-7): KAGVTQTPRYLIKTRGQQVTLSCSPISGHRSVSWYQQTPGQGLQFLFEYFSETQRNKGNFPGRFSGRQFSNSRSEMNVSTLELGDSALYLCASSVRDRNIYEQYFGPGTRLTVT.

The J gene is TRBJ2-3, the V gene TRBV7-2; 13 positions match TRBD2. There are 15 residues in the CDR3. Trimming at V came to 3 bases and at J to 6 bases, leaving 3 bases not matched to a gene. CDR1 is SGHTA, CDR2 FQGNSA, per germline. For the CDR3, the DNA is TGTGCCAGCAGCTTTTCGACTAGCGGGGGGGATACGCAGTATTTT. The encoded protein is CASSFSTSGGDTQYF.

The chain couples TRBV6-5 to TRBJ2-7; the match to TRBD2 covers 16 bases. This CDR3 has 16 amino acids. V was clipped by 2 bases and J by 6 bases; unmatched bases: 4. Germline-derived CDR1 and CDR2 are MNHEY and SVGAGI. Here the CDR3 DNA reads TGTGCCAGCAGTTACCGGGGGACTAGCGGGGGGGTCGAGCAGTACTTC. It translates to CASSYRGTSGGVEQYF.

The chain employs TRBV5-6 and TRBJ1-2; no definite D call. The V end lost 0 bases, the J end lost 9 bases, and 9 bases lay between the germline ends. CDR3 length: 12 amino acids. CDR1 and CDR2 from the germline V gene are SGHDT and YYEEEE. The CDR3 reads CASSLGGTSYTF. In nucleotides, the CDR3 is TGTGCCAGCAGCTTGGGTGGCACAAGCTACACCTTC.